One and the same sample provided the 20 T cell receptor beta chains below, sequenced in a study of T cells in Graves' hyperthyroidism and ophthalmopathy. TCR beta CDR3 regions were amplified from RNA transcripts. HTBI primers drove first-round RT-PCR of the TCR CDR3. Each CDR3 protein gets one entry after TCRdb re-called the multiplex PCR reads with MiXCR. The table includes about 420,000 distinct CDR3 sequences, 12% to 15% detected once. Material for sequencing was blood. These receptors came from a woman aged 18-30 years with Graves' hyperthyroidism.

This chain connects TRBV19 to TRBJ2-2, with D maybe TRBD2 (6 bases). Germline lookup yields CDR1 LNHDA and CDR2 SQIVND (reference sequence). CDR3 size: 14 residues. Trimming took off 7 bases at V and 7 bases at J, with 16 bases between the two ends. The CDR3 DNA sequence: TGTGCCAGTAATCGTGGGCGGGGAGTCGGGGAGCTGTTTTTT. Its protein product is CASNRGRGVGELFF.

V gene TRBV19 combines with J gene TRBJ1-1, with D hard to call. The CDR3 contains 14 residues. Per germline, CDR1 LNHDA and CDR2 SQIVND (reference sequence). The V end lost 1 base, the J end lost 1 base, and 7 bases lay between the germline ends. CDR3 DNA: TGTGCCAGTAGTATAGGGAGATCGAACACTGAAGCTTTCTTT. Protein sequence: CASSIGRSNTEAFF.

V usage is TRBV10-3 and J usage is TRBJ1-2; D possibly corresponds to TRBD1 (6 bases). This CDR3 is 16 amino acids long. Germline CDR1 ENHRY, CDR2 SYGVKD. With 0 bases removed from V and 5 bases from J, the gap between germline ends came to 16 bases. Here the CDR3 DNA reads TGTGCCATCAGTGAGTCGTTCCGAGGGGGGACTTATGGCTACACCTTC. This codes for CAISESFRGGTYGYTF.

V and J are TRBV5-1 and TRBJ2-3; D ambiguous. Deletions cut 7 bases from V and 2 bases from J, with 5 bases between. The germline V gene has CDR1 SGHRS and CDR2 YFSETQ. There are 11 residues in the CDR3. CDR3 DNA sequence: TGCGCCAGCGCATACACAGATACGCAGTATTTT. Translating it yields CASAYTDTQYF.

This clonotype was picked up many times. J is TRBJ2-7 and V is TRBV20-1, with D perhaps matching TRBD1 (5 bases). The CDR3 is made up of 13 amino acids. The ends were cut back, 0 bases at V and 3 bases at J, with 9 bases in the middle. From germline, CDR1 is DFQATT and CDR2 SNEGSKA (reference sequence). The CDR3, as DNA: TGCAGTGCTAGAGAGGGCAGGGACTACGAGCAGTACTTC. Protein: CSAREGRDYEQYF.

This clonotype was counted many times. This rearrangement joins TRBV3-1 to TRBJ2-7; 13 nucleotides align to TRBD2. The CDR3 extends over 15 amino acids. CDR1 is LGHDT, CDR2 YNNKEL, per germline (reference sequence). The V gene end was trimmed by 5 bases and the J gene end by 6 bases; junction bases not matched to a gene: 7. CDR3 loop: CASSALAGGPSEQYF. The CDR3, as DNA: TGTGCCAGCAGCGCACTAGCGGGAGGGCCGTCCGAGCAGTACTTC.

This clonotype showed up many times. The chain has TRBV7-9 and TRBJ2-7; 7 bases line up with TRBD1. CDR1 and CDR2 from the germline V gene are SEHNR and FQNEAQ (reference sequence). This CDR3 region has 14 residues. Unmatched junction bases numbered 3, after V lost 0 bases and J lost 4 bases. The CDR3 loop is CASSLAGGQYEQYF. The CDR3 DNA sequence: TGTGCCAGCAGCTTAGCTGGGGGACAGTACGAGCAGTACTTC.

There are many counts of this clonotype. The chain has TRBV5-1 and TRBJ2-5; 8 bases are a match to TRBD1. Germline V CDR1 and CDR2: SGHRS, YFSETQ. V dropped 0 bases and J dropped 4; count of bases not matched to a gene: 17. The CDR3 sequence is 19 residues long. The CDR3 loop is CASSLGFLSDRARGETQYF. CDR3 nucleotides: TGCGCCAGCAGCTTGGGCTTCTTATCGGACAGGGCAAGAGGAGAGACCCAGTACTTC.

This clonotype was counted ten times or more. The CDR3 is CASSSLHNNEQFF. The CDR3 coding sequence is TGTGCCAGCAGCTCCCTTCATAACAATGAGCAGTTCTTC. This rearrangement joins TRBV7-3 to TRBJ2-1; no definite D call. This CDR3 contains 13 residues. V shed 4 bases and J shed 5 bases, with 9 bases lying between them. CDR1 and CDR2 from the germline V gene are SGHTA and FQGTGA.

The chain carries TRBV7-9 and TRBJ2-1, with 9 bases aligning to TRBD1. Trimming at V came to 4 bases and at J to 4 bases, leaving 5 bases not matched to a gene. Germline CDR1 is SEHNR and CDR2 is FQNEAQ (reference sequence). This CDR3 contains 15 residues. CDR3 sequence: CASSSQGAKYNEQFF. The CDR3 DNA reads as TGTGCCAGCAGCTCACAGGGGGCCAAGTACAATGAGCAGTTCTTC.

This sequence joins TRBV10-3 and TRBJ2-7; TRBD1 agrees at 7 bases. The CDR3 is 13 residues long. The ends lost 6 bases at V and 1 base at J; junction bases unmatched: 3. CDR1 is ENHRY, CDR2 SYGVKD, per germline. The CDR3 DNA follows: TGTGCCATCAGGGGGACAGATTCCTACGAGCAGTACTTC. It codes for CAIRGTDSYEQYF.

This clonotype was seen only a few times. The chain couples TRBV5-5 to TRBJ2-2; 7 bases match TRBD1. The V segment lost 6 bases and the J segment 6 bases; nucleotides outside the gene matches: 11. The length of the CDR3 is 15 residues. Germline V lookup: CDR1 SGHKS, CDR2 YYEKEE (reference sequence). The CDR3 here is CASNVDRAVAGELFF. The CDR3 nucleotides read TGTGCCAGCAATGTAGACAGGGCGGTCGCCGGGGAGCTGTTTTTT.

This clonotype was detected a few times. J is TRBJ1-2 and V is TRBV12-3 or TRBV12-4, with TRBD1 matching 10 bases. V shed 6 bases, J shed 7 bases, and the junction held 5 bases outside the gene matches. The CDR3 is made up of 13 amino acids. This CDR3 is CASSPWTGGGYTF. In nucleotides, the CDR3 is TGTGCCAGCAGCCCTTGGACAGGGGGTGGCTACACCTTC.

This clonotype occurred many times. The J gene is TRBJ2-5, the V gene TRBV2; the match to TRBD1 covers 10 bases. The V gene end was trimmed by 6 bases and the J gene end by 4 bases; junction bases not matched to a gene: 5. CDR1 is SNHLY, CDR2 FYNNEI, per germline. There are 14 residues in the CDR3. CDR3 sequence reads: CASRSGTGAETQYF. The CDR3 coding sequence is TGTGCCAGCAGGAGCGGGACAGGGGCAGAGACCCAGTACTTC.

This clonotype was seen a few times. A much bigger clone sits one base away, suggesting this may be a read error. This rearrangement joins TRBV5-6 to TRBJ2-1, with 11 bases that match TRBD2. The CDR3 extends over 16 amino acids. From germline, CDR1 is SGHDT and CDR2 YYEEEE. The DNA of the CDR3 is TGTGCCAGCAGCTCCAGAGGACTAGCGGGTGCTTATGAGCGGTTCTTC. It is translated as CASSSRGLAGAYERFF.

The sample holds many counts of this clonotype. The chain employs TRBV3-1 and TRBJ1-5; unclear D gene. The CDR3 totals 16 residues. The V gene lost 0 bases and the J gene lost 7 bases, with 16 bases spanning the gap. In germline, CDR1 is LGHDT, CDR2 YNNKEL (reference sequence). Written as DNA, the CDR3 is TGTGCCAGCAGCCAAGACCCCTCAGGAGAACGACAGCCCCAGCATTTT. Its protein product is CASSQDPSGERQPQHF.

Only a few counts were recorded for this clonotype. The CDR3 region is CASGEGGVGLAVPYEQYF. Written as DNA, the CDR3 is TGTGCTAGTGGAGAAGGGGGCGTTGGACTAGCGGTCCCCTACGAGCAGTACTTC. The V and J genes are TRBV12-5 and TRBJ2-7, with 10 bases matching TRBD2. J was trimmed by 2 bases and V by 6 bases; bases with no gene match: 16. This CDR3 contains 18 residues. Germline values: CDR1 LGHNT, CDR2 FRNRAP.

This clonotype was seen at least ten times. V usage is TRBV30 and J usage is TRBJ2-4; 7 positions agree with TRBD2. The CDR3 totals 16 residues. J lost 8 bases, V lost 3 bases, and 16 bases had no gene match. In germline, CDR1 is GTSNPN, CDR2 SVGIG (reference sequence). In DNA, the CDR3 is TGTGCCTGGAGCCGAGTAGCTCGGACTAGTGGAGACATTCAGTACTTC. Its protein product is CAWSRVARTSGDIQYF.

V is TRBV29-1 and J is TRBJ2-1; possibly TRBD2 for D (5 bases). With 0 bases removed from V and 8 bases from J, the gap between germline ends came to 17 bases. Germline CDR1 reads SQVTM; CDR2 reads ANQGSEA. The CDR3 sequence is 15 residues long. The CDR3 loop is CSVEEDYPVVYEQFF. CDR3 DNA sequence: TGCAGCGTTGAAGAAGACTACCCGGTTGTGTATGAGCAGTTCTTC.

This clonotype was picked up many times. The rearrangement joins TRBV30 to TRBJ2-2, with D perhaps given as TRBD1 or TRBD2 (5 bases each). Germline CDR1 and CDR2: GTSNPN and SVGIG (reference sequence). This CDR3 has 12 residues. The chain's CDR3 is CAWDHGTGELFF. The CDR3 DNA sequence: TGTGCTTGGGACCATGGGACCGGGGAGCTGTTTTTT.